In this sample, the clone carrying this TCR beta chain turned up many times. Its cognate antigen is unknown. The CDR3 totals 14 residues. Trimming at V came to 5 bases and at J to 2 bases, leaving 3 bases not matched to a gene. Per the germline V gene, CDR1 is SGHTA and CDR2 is FQGTGA. This record belongs to a study of T cells in Graves' hyperthyroidism and ophthalmopathy. Findings and caveats of the study: A median 6.5 months before onset, the model predicted ophthalmopathy. Ophthalmopathy stood apart from stable hyperthyroidism in a 13 V-J model.

Stable hyperthyroidism: no ophthalmopathy progression over 18 months of follow-up. Template material for amplifying TCR beta CDR3 regions consisted of RNA transcripts. RT-PCR in the first round (using the HTBI primer set) targeted the TCR CDR3. TCRdb called the multiplex PCR reads again in MiXCR, with one record for every CDR3 protein. The table lists about 420,000 distinct CDR3 sequences, approximately 14% of them singletons. Sequenced: blood. The TCR comes from a woman younger than 30 with Graves' hyperthyroidism. The rearrangement joins TRBV7-3 to TRBJ2-3; the match to TRBD2 covers 8 bases. The CDR3 reads CASSPAGVTDTQYF. For the CDR3, the DNA is TGTGCCAGCAGCCCAGCGGGGGTCACAGATACGCAGTATTTT.